Below, 10 T cell receptor beta chains from the same sample are listed, as sequenced in a study of blood T cell repertoires in COVID-19. Generated by immunoSEQ multiplex PCR, the TCRdb table keeps only in-frame clones and is missing some. The sample yields about 140,000 clones, about 80% seen once. Sequenced: PBMCs or T cells enriched from blood (not recorded which). Source of these receptors: a woman aged 50 to 60 who had recovered from COVID-19.

In its sample, this clone was seen once. This chain connects TRBV4-1 to TRBJ2-3, with a weak D call TRBD1 (6 bases). V was clipped by 1 base and J by 1 base, with 15 bases between them. Germline-derived CDR1 and CDR2 are MGHRA and YSYEKL. This CDR3 region has 17 residues. This CDR3 reads CASSQVGTNTRTDTQYF. The CDR3 DNA is TGCGCCAGCAGCCAAGTCGGGACAAACACCCGCACAGATACGCAGTATTTT.

V gene TRBV29-1 combines with J gene TRBJ2-5; a possible D gene is TRBD1 (6 bases). Germline CDR1 SQVTM, CDR2 ANQGSEA. CDR3 length equals 15 residues. V lost 6 bases to trimming and J lost 1 base, with 18 bases between them. The CDR3 region is CSVPDRRFTQETQYF. DNA of the CDR3: TGCAGCGTCCCGGACAGAAGATTTACCCAAGAGACCCAGTACTTC.

The chain joins TRBV14 to TRBJ2-1; TRBD2 matches at 10 bases. V trimming: 1 base; J trimming: 3 bases; junction bases outside the gene matches: 3. This CDR3 contains 16 residues. The germline V gene has CDR1 SGHDN and CDR2 FVKESK. Written as DNA, the CDR3 is TGTGCCAGCAGCCAAGGAAGCGGGGGGGGCTACAATGAGCAGTTCTTC. It specifies CASSQGSGGGYNEQFF.

The V call is TRBV18, the J call TRBJ1-5, with a tentative D call TRBD1 (6 bases). Germline CDR1 and CDR2: KGHSH and LQKENI. The CDR3 contains 15 residues. V was shortened by 2 bases and J by 4 bases, with 12 bases between the two germline ends. CDR3 region: CASSPGTTGNQPQHF. Written as DNA, the CDR3 is TGTGCCAGCTCACCAGGGACTACAGGGAATCAGCCCCAGCATTTT.

This chain connects TRBV28 to TRBJ1-6, with a possible D match to TRBD1 (5 bases). Germline V CDR1 and CDR2: MDHEN, SYDVKM. With 5 bases removed from V and 10 bases from J, the gap between germline ends came to 18 bases. This CDR3 is 15 amino acids long. The CDR3 loop is CASSAPGGNGSPLHF. CDR3 in DNA: TGTGCCAGCAGTGCCCCCGGGGGAAATGGATCACCCCTCCACTTT.

This CDR3 reads CASSPTFTGIYGYTF. In DNA, the CDR3 is TGTGCCAGCAGCCCTACCTTTACAGGAATCTATGGCTACACCTTC. The J gene is TRBJ1-2, the V gene TRBV28; D might be TRBD1 (5 bases). The CDR3 loop spans 15 amino acids. The germline CDR1 and CDR2 sequences are MDHEN and SYDVKM. Trimming cost V 6 bases and J 4 bases, with 18 bases left between them.

This chain links TRBV15 with TRBJ1-6; no definite D call. Trimming pared 7 bases from V and 2 bases from J, leaving 3 bases between. The CDR3 extends over 12 amino acids. Germline V gives CDR1 LNHNV, CDR2 YYDKDF (reference sequence). CDR3 bases: TGTGCCACCAATACCTATAATTCACCCCTCCACTTT. Its protein product is CATNTYNSPLHF.

V usage is TRBV15 and J usage is TRBJ1-5; 7 bases are a match to TRBD1. The CDR3 covers 16 residues. CDR1 and CDR2 (germline): LNHNV, YYDKDF (reference sequence). V lost 3 bases to trimming and J lost 3 bases; unmatched junction nucleotides: 8. In nucleotides, the CDR3 is TGTGCCACCAGCAGGGGCAGGACAGGCCCCAATCAGCCCCAGCATTTT. Translation: CATSRGRTGPNQPQHF.

This chain uses TRBV2 with TRBJ1-1; D is possibly TRBD1 (6 bases). V shed 6 bases and J shed 4 bases, with 18 bases lying between them. This CDR3 spans 15 amino acids. CDR1 is SNHLY and CDR2 is FYNNEI in the germline V gene. The CDR3 coding sequence is TGTGCCAGCAGAGCGATTTCAGGGGAAGGCACTGAAGCTTTCTTT. Its protein product is CASRAISGEGTEAFF.

This clone occurred a few times. V gene TRBV19 combines with J gene TRBJ1-1; maybe TRBD1 (6 bases). V shed 5 bases and J shed 8 bases, with 12 bases lying between them. Per germline, CDR1 LNHDA and CDR2 SQIVND (reference sequence). This CDR3 has 12 amino acids. CDR3 in amino acids: CASSSLDSEAFF. The DNA of the CDR3 is TGTGCCAGTAGTTCCCTGGACAGCGAAGCTTTCTTT.